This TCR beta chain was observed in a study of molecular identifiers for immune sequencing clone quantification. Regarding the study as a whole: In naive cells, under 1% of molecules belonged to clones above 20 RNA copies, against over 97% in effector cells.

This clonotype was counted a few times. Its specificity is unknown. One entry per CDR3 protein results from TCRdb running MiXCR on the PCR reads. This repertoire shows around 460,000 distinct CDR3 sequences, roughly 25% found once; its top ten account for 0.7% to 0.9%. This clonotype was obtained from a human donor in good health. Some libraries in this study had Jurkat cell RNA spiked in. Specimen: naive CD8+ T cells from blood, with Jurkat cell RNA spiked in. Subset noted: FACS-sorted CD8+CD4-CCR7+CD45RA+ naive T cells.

The CDR3 region is CASSLLGRAPQETQYF. The CDR3 bases are TGTGCCAGCAGCTTACTAGGGCGGGCGCCCCAAGAGACCCAGTACTTC. V and J are TRBV7-8 and TRBJ2-5; a possible D gene is TRBD2 (5 bases). Germline CDR1 is SGHVS and CDR2 is FQNEAQ. The ends were cut back, 2 bases at V and 1 base at J, with 14 bases in the middle. The CDR3 sequence is 16 residues long.